This T cell receptor (beta chain) was sequenced during a study of T cells in Graves' hyperthyroidism and ophthalmopathy. RNA transcripts provided the source from which TCR beta CDR3 regions were amplified. First-round RT-PCR targeting the TCR CDR3 was performed with the HTBI primer set. Via MiXCR, TCRdb re-called the multiplex PCR reads, giving one row per CDR3 protein. This sample has 540,000 or so distinct CDR3 sequences, with about 15% found just once. Per germline, CDR1 SGHRS and CDR2 YFSETQ. V was cut by 1 base and J by 9 bases, with 28 bases left in between. The CDR3 sequence is 18 residues long. Those with hyperthyroidism were 18 to 65 years old, newly diagnosed, and ill for under 2 months.

This TCR derives from a woman in her twenties or thirties with Graves' hyperthyroidism. This chain joins TRBV5-1 and TRBJ2-5, with D perhaps TRBD2 (5 bases). Sequenced sample: blood. This chain's CDR3 is CASSLYGRLSSWGEAQYF. The CDR3 DNA is TGCGCCAGCAGCTTGTATGGCCGCTTATCTAGCTGGGGTGAAGCCCAGTACTTC.